The clone carrying this T cell receptor (beta chain) was recorded a few times. Its matching antigen is unknown. The collection from each donor was one heparinised blood draw averaging around 0.11 L. The data belong to a study of beta chain features in type 1 diabetes. Overall study findings and caveats: When Type 1 diabetes patients were examined, their TCRB CDR3s proved moderately but significantly shorter in all four CD4+ subsets. More deletions and fewer insertions at VDJ junctions were seen in type 1 diabetes patients.

Sequenced material consisted of expressed TCRB transcripts (all of the isolated RNA was reverse transcribed). Some clones are missing from TCRdb's copy, which holds only in-frame ones; the method was immunoSEQ multiplex PCR. The sample includes 400,000 or so clones, roughly 9.8% seen only once; the top ten take about 0.64%. V lost 2 bases to trimming and J lost 6 bases, with 9 bases between them. CDR1 and CDR2 (germline): SGHKS, YYEKEE (reference sequence). The CDR3 runs 13 residues. V gene TRBV5-5 combines with J gene TRBJ2-1, with a weak D call TRBD2 (5 bases). The source of this sequence is a man younger than 45 with type 1 diabetes. The sample consisted of central memory CD4+ T cells from blood. The chain's CDR3 is CASSFGSRNEQFF. CDR3 sequence (DNA): TGTGCCAGCAGCTTTGGGAGCCGCAATGAGCAGTTCTTC.